What follows is one T cell receptor (beta chain) and its context. Profiled with immunoSEQ multiplex PCR; TCRdb holds only in-frame clones, not every one. The table records about 14,000 clones, around 90% of them present only once. Germline CDR1 reads MDHEN; CDR2 reads SYDVKM. The CDR3 extends over 14 amino acids. The V and J ends lost 6 bases and 2 bases respectively, with 13 bases between them. This sample stems from a study of blood T cell repertoires in COVID-19. Overall study: Whether acute or convalescent, the COVID-19 samples came from the United States, Italy and Spain.

The receptor's source is a human donor in a cohort sampled during active COVID-19. The chain recombines TRBV28 with TRBJ1-2; D is possibly TRBD1 (5 bases). Specimen: peripheral blood. CDR3 in amino acids: CASRRDSRNYGYTF. In nucleotides, the CDR3 is TGTGCCAGCAGACGTGACAGTCGGAACTATGGCTACACCTTC.